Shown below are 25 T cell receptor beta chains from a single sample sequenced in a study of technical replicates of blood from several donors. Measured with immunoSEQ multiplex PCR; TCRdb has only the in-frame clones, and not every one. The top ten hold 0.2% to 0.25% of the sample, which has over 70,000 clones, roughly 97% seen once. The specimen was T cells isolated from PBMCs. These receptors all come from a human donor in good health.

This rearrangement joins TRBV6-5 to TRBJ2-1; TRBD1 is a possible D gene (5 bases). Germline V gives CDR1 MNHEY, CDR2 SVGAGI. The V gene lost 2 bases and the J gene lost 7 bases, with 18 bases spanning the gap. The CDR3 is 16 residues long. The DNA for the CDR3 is TGTGCCAGCAGTTACCCAGCCGCAGGGTCCGGGAATGAGCAGTTCTTC. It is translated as CASSYPAAGSGNEQFF.

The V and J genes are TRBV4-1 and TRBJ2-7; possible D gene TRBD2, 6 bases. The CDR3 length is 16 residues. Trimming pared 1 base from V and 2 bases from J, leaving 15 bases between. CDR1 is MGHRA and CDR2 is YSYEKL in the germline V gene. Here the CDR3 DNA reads TGCGCCAGCAGCCAAGGGACGGGAGCCGGTACCTACGAGCAGTACTTC. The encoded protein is CASSQGTGAGTYEQYF.

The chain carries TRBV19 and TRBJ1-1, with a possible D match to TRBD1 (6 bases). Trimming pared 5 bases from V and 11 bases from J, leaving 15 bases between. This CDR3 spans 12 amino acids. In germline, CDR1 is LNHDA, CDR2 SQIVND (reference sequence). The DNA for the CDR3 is TGTGCCAGTAGTCTTCGACAGGAAATGGCTTTCTTT. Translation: CASSLRQEMAFF.

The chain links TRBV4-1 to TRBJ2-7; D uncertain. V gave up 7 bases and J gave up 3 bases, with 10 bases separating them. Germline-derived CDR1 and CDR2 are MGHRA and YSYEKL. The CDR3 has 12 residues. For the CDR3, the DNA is TGCGCCAGCAAGAGGCTCTTCTACGAGCAGTACTTC. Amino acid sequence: CASKRLFYEQYF.

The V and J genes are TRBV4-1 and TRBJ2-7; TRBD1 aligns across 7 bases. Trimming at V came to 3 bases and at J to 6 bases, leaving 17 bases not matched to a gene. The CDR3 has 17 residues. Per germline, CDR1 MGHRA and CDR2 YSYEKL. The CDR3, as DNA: TGCGCCAGCAGCCATTCAACAGGGGTCTACGGAAGAGGCGAGCAGTACTTC. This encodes CASSHSTGVYGRGEQYF.

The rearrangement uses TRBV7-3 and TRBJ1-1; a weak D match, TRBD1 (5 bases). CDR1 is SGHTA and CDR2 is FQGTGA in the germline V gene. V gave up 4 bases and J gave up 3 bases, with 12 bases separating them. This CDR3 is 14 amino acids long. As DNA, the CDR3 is TGTGCCAGCAGCTCCCAGGGCGGTCACACTGAAGCTTTCTTT. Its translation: CASSSQGGHTEAFF. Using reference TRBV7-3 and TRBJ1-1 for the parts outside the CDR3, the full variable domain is GAGVSQTPSNKVTEKGKYVELRCDPISGHTALYWYRQSLGQGPEFLIYFQGTGAADDSGLPNDRFFAVRPEGSVSTLKIQRTERGDSAVYLCASSSQGGHTEAFFGQGTRLTVV.

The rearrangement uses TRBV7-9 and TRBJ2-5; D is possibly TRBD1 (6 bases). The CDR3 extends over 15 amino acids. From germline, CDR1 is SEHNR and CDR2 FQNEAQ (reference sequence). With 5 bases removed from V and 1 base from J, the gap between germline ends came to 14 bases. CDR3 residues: CASSLAQGPQETQYF. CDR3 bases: TGTGCCAGCAGCCTGGCACAGGGACCCCAAGAGACCCAGTACTTC.

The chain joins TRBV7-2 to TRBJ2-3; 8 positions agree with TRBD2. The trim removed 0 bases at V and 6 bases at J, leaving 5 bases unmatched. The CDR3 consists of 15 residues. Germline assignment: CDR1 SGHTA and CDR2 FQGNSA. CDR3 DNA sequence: TGTGCCAGCAGCTTAGCGGGCGGGAGGAGGGATACGCAGTATTTT. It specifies CASSLAGGRRDTQYF.

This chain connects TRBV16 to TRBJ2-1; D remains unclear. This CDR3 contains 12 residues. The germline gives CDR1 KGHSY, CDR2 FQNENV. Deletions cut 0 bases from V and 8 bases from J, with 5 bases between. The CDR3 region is CASSQSSHEQFF. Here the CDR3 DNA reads TGTGCCAGCAGCCAATCGAGCCATGAGCAGTTCTTC.

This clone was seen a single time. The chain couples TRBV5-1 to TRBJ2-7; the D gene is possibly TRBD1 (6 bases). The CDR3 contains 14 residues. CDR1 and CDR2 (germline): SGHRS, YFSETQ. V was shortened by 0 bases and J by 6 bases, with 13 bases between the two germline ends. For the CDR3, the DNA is TGCGCCAGCAGCTTGGAACAGGGAGTAAGCGAGCAGTACTTC. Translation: CASSLEQGVSEQYF.

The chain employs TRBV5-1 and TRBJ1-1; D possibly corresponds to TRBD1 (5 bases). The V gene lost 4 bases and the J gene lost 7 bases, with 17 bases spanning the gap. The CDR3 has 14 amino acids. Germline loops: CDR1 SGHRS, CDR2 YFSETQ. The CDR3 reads CASSPGEGPHEAFF. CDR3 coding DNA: TGCGCCAGCAGCCCGGGGGAAGGTCCTCATGAAGCTTTCTTT.

DNA for the CDR3: TGTGCCACCAGCAGAGATAGGGACATTATGAACACTGAAGCTTTCTTT. Amino acid sequence: CATSRDRDIMNTEAFF. The chain is built from TRBV15 and TRBJ1-1, with a possible D match to TRBD1 (6 bases). The germline V and J ends were trimmed by 0 bases and 0 bases, with 11 bases remaining between them. The CDR3 loop spans 16 amino acids. The germline gives CDR1 LNHNV, CDR2 YYDKDF (reference sequence).

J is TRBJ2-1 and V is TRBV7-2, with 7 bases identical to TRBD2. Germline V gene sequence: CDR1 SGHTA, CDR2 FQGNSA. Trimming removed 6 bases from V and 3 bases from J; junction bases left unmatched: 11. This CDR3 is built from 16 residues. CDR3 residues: CASSSSSGRLYNEQFF. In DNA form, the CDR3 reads TGTGCCAGCAGTTCAAGTTCCGGGAGGCTCTACAATGAGCAGTTCTTC.

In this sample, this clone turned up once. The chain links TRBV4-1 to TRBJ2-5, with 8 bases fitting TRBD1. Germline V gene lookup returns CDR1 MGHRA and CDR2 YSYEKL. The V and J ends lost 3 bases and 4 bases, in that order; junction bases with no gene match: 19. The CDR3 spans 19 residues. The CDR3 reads CASSHRRSDRVNCGETQYF. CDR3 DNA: TGCGCCAGCAGCCACAGAAGGTCGGACAGGGTAAATTGCGGAGAGACCCAGTACTTC.

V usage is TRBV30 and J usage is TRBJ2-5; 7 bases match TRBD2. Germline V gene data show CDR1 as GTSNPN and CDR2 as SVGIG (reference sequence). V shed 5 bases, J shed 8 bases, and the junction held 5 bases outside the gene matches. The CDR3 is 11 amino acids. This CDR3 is CAWGGEITQYF. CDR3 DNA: TGTGCCTGGGGGGGGGAGATAACCCAGTACTTC.

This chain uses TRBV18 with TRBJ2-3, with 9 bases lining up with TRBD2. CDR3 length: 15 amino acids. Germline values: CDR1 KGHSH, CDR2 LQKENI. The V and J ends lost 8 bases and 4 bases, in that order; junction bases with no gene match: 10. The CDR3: CASHRRAGGPDTQYF. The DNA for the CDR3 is TGTGCCAGCCACCGAAGGGCGGGAGGGCCAGATACGCAGTATTTT. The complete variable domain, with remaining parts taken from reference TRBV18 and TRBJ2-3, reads NAGVMQNPRHLVRRRGQEARLRCSPMKGHSHVYWYRQLPEEGLKFMVYLQKENIIDESGMPKERFSAEFPKEGPSILRIQQVVRGDSAAYFCASHRRAGGPDTQYFGPGTRLTVL.

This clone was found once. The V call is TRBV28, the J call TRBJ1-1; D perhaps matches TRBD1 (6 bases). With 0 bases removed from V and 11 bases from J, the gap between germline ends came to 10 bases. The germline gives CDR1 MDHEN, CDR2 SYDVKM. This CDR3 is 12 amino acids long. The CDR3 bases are TGTGCCAGCAGTTTATGGGGGGCGGACGCTTTCTTT. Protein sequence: CASSLWGADAFF.

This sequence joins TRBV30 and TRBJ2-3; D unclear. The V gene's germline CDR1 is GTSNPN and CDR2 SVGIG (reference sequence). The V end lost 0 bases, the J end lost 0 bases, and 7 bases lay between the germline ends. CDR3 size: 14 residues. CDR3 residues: CAWSVSSSTDTQYF. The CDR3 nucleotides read TGTGCCTGGAGTGTTTCCAGTAGCACAGATACGCAGTATTTT.

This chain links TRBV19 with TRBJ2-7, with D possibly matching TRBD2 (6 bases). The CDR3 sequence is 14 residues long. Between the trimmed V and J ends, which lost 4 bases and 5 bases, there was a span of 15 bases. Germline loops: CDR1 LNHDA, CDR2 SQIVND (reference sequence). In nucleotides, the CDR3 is TGTGCCAGTAGTACTTACCTGGGACTTAACGAGCAGTACTTC. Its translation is CASSTYLGLNEQYF.

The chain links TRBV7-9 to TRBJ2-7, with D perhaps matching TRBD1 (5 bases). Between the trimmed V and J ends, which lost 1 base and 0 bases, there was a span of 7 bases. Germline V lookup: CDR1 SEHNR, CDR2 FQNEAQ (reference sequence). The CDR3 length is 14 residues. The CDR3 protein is CASSLGGASYEQYF. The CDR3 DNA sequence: TGTGCCAGCAGCTTAGGTGGGGCCTCCTACGAGCAGTACTTC.

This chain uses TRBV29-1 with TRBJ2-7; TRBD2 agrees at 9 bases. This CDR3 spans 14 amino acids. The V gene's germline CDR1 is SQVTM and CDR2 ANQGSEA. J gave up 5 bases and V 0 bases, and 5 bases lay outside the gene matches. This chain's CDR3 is CSVEDYSGSHEQYF. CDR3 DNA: TGCAGCGTTGAAGATTATAGCGGGAGCCACGAGCAGTACTTC.

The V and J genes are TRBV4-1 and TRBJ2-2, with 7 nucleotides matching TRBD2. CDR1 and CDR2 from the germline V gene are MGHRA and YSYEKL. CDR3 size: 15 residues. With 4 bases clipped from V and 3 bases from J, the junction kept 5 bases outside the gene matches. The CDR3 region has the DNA TGCGCCAGCAGCCGCACTAGCGTAGACACCGGGGAGCTGTTTTTT. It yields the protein CASSRTSVDTGELFF.

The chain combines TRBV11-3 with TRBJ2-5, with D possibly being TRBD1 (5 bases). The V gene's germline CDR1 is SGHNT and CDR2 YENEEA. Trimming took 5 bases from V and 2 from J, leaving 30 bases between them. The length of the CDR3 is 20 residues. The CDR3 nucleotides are TGTGCCAGCAGCGGAAGTGGTCCGACAAGGGGCCCCAGTTGGCAAGAGACCCAGTACTTC. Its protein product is CASSGSGPTRGPSWQETQYF.

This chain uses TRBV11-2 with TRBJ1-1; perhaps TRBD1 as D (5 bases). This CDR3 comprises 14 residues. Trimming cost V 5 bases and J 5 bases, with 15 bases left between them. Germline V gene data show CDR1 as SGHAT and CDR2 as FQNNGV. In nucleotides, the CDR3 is TGTGCCAGCAGCCTATCTATCAGGGATACTGAAGCTTTCTTT. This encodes CASSLSIRDTEAFF.

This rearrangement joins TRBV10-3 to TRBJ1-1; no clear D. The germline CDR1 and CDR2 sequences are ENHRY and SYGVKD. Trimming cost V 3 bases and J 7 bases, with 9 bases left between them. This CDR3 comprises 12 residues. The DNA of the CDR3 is TGTGCCATCAGTGAACGAGGGAGTGAAGCTTTCTTT. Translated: CAISERGSEAFF.